This is a list of T cell receptor beta chains from one sample in a study of vaccination effects on CD4 cells after COVID-19. Their cognate antigens are unknown. Profiled with immunoSEQ multiplex PCR; TCRdb holds only in-frame clones, not every one. In the table there are about 45,000 clones, around 70% of which are singletons. Here the sequenced sample was CD4+ T cells from PBMCs cultured without peptide, taken after COVID-19 vaccination. These receptors came from a human donor who received a COVID-19 vaccine. CDR3s include the opening cysteine and the closing phenylalanine or tryptophan. Each record gives: CDR3 protein, CDR3 DNA, clone size, V gene, D gene, J gene. A D gene is named only where the DNA matches it firmly. Size is omitted from some rows. Given values are once, few, many or a class for expanded clones.

CASSELSQGAGELFF	TGTGCCAGCAGTGAATTGTCACAGGGGGCCGGGGAGCTGTTTTTT	.	TRBV25-1	TRBD1	TRBJ2-2
CASSLVLAGLETQYF	TGTGCCAGCAGCTTAGTACTAGCGGGACTAGAGACCCAGTACTTC	few	TRBV7-9	TRBD2	TRBJ2-5
CASSLRQGAFRNTIYF	TGTGCCAGTAGTCTAAGACAGGGGGCCTTTAGAAACACCATATATTTT	few	TRBV19	TRBD1	TRBJ1-3
CASRGSGIYEQYF	TGTGCCAGTAGAGGGTCTGGGATCTACGAGCAGTACTTC	few	TRBV12-3/TRBV12-4	.	TRBJ2-7
CASSLSLRRGPYEQYF	TGTGCCAGCAGCTTATCCCTGCGTAGGGGACCCTACGAGCAGTACTTC	.	TRBV7-9	.	TRBJ2-7
CASSRRLRGGNEKLFF	TGTGCCAGCAGCCGGAGGCTTAGAGGAGGGAATGAAAAACTGTTTTTT	few	TRBV5-4	.	TRBJ1-4
CASSQDRGDTDTQYF	TGCGCCAGCAGCCAGGACAGGGGGGACACAGATACGCAGTATTTT	.	TRBV5-1	TRBD1	TRBJ2-3
CASSIPPGRPMNEQFF	TGTGCCAGTAGTATCCCCCCGGGACGCCCTATGAATGAGCAGTTCTTC	.	TRBV19	.	TRBJ2-1
CASSLERGTDTQYF	TGTGCCAGCAGCTTGGAGCGGGGCACAGATACGCAGTATTTT	.	TRBV5-4	.	TRBJ2-3
CSVEAGGSYTF	TGCAGCGTTGAAGCCGGGGGCAGCTACACCTTC	.	TRBV29-1	.	TRBJ1-2
CSARILVEQYF	TGCAGTGCTAGAATACTCGTGGAGCAGTACTTC	.	TRBV20-1	.	TRBJ2-7
CASSWDRGNSPLHF	TGTGCCAGCAGCTGGGACAGGGGGAATTCACCCCTCCACTTT	.	TRBV11-2	TRBD1	TRBJ1-6
CASSKGLAGGSGANVLTF	TGTGCCAGTAGTAAGGGACTAGCGGGTGGCTCTGGGGCCAACGTCCTGACTTTC	.	TRBV19	TRBD2	TRBJ2-6
CASSYRLAAGELFF	TGCGCCAGCAGCTACCGACTAGCGGCCGGGGAGCTGTTTTTT	.	TRBV5-1	TRBD2	TRBJ2-2
CASSGLGGGETQYF	TGTGCCAGTAGTGGACTGGGCGGCGGGGAGACCCAGTACTTC	.	TRBV19	.	TRBJ2-5
CASISVGGPQKETQYF	TGTGCCAGCATTTCTGTGGGGGGACCGCAAAAAGAGACCCAGTACTTC	.	TRBV6-4	.	TRBJ2-5
CASSRSTSAHTDTQYF	TGCGCCAGCAGCCGCTCCACTAGCGCCCACACAGATACGCAGTATTTT	once	TRBV5-1	TRBD2	TRBJ2-3
CASSEDRHGSPLHF	TGTGCCAGCAGTGAAGACAGGCATGGTTCACCCCTCCACTTT	.	TRBV25-1	.	TRBJ1-6
CASSIVGPNEKLFF	TGTGCCAGCAGCATCGTAGGGCCTAATGAAAAACTGTTTTTT	few	TRBV2	.	TRBJ1-4
CASSTPELQNIQYF	TGTGCCAGCAGTACCCCCGAGCTTCAAAACATTCAGTACTTC	.	TRBV6-6	.	TRBJ2-4
CASSPDSLNTEAFF	TGCGCCAGCAGCCCCGACAGCTTGAACACTGAAGCTTTCTTT	.	TRBV5-1	.	TRBJ1-1
CASSVEGQGVRAFF	TGTGCCAGCAGCGTAGAGGGTCAGGGGGTTCGAGCTTTCTTT	few	TRBV9	TRBD1	TRBJ1-1
CASSWNRGRDTEAFF	TGCGCCAGCAGCTGGAACAGGGGGCGAGACACTGAAGCTTTCTTT	.	TRBV5-1	TRBD1	TRBJ1-1
CASSLAGTGRNEQFF	TGCGCCAGCAGCTTGGCGGGGACAGGGAGAAATGAGCAGTTCTTC	.	TRBV5-1	TRBD1	TRBJ2-1
CASSLDKFERGRRETQYF	TGTGCCAGCAGCCTCGACAAATTCGAGCGGGGGAGGAGAGAGACCCAGTACTTC	.	TRBV14	TRBD2	TRBJ2-5
CASSGNTGELFF	TGTGCCAGCAGTGGGAACACCGGGGAGCTGTTTTTT	few	TRBV27	.	TRBJ2-2
CASSVAQNSPLHF	TGTGCCAGCAGCGTAGCTCAGAATTCACCCCTCCACTTT	.	TRBV9	.	TRBJ1-6
CASRPTRGQNTGELFF	TGTGCCAGCAGACCCACCAGGGGACAGAACACCGGGGAGCTGTTTTTT	.	TRBV11-2	.	TRBJ2-2
CASSVTGANSGNTIYF	TGTGCCAGCTCAGTTACAGGGGCCAACTCTGGAAACACCATATATTTT	.	TRBV18	TRBD1	TRBJ1-3
CASSQDLRAVGYTF	TGTGCCAGCAGCCAGGATCTGAGGGCGGTTGGCTACACCTTC	.	TRBV6-5	.	TRBJ1-2
CASSRGLQNSNEQFF	TGTGCCAGCAGCCGGGGACTTCAAAATTCCAATGAGCAGTTCTTC	.	TRBV3-1/TRBV3-2	.	TRBJ2-1
CASNQGSWDKEFF	TGTGCCAGCAACCAAGGGTCATGGGACAAAGAATTCTTC	.	TRBV2	.	TRBJ2-1
CASSLEDIALPSYGYTF	TGTGCCAGCAGCTTAGAGGACATTGCTCTCCCCAGTTATGGCTACACCTTC	.	TRBV7-9	.	TRBJ1-2
CSVGLAGGDTQYF	TGCAGCGTCGGACTAGCCGGGGGTGATACGCAGTATTTT	.	TRBV29-1	TRBD2	TRBJ2-3
CASSQAGDTDTQYF	TGCGCCAGCAGCCAAGCAGGGGACACAGATACGCAGTATTTT	.	TRBV4-1	.	TRBJ2-3
CASSWGQGGVMNTEAFF	TGTGCCAGCAGCTGGGGACAGGGTGGAGTAATGAACACTGAAGCTTTCTTT	.	TRBV5-4	TRBD1	TRBJ1-1
CASSLLRAGDTQYF	TGCGCCAGCAGCTTGCTCAGGGCCGGAGATACGCAGTATTTT	.	TRBV5-1	.	TRBJ2-3
CASGSTGDYGYTF	TGTGCCAGCGGTTCGACGGGGGACTATGGCTACACCTTC	.	TRBV7-9	.	TRBJ1-2
CASSLAQLAGGYSYNEQFF	TGTGCCAGCAGCTTGGCCCAACTAGCGGGAGGCTACTCCTACAATGAGCAGTTCTTC	few	TRBV5-4	TRBD2	TRBJ2-1
CASSHVGLAGGLVVNEQFF	TGCGCCAGCAGCCATGTAGGACTAGCGGGGGGGCTTGTGGTCAATGAGCAGTTCTTC	few	TRBV4-1	TRBD2	TRBJ2-1
CASSYTRDPYGYTF	TGTGCCAGCAGTTATACCCGGGACCCATATGGCTACACCTTC	few	TRBV6-6	.	TRBJ1-2
CASSQGDTYGYTF	TGTGCCAGCAGCCAGGGGGACACTTATGGCTACACCTTC	.	TRBV4-2	.	TRBJ1-2
CASNSLGWGSPLHF	TGTGCCAGCAATTCTTTGGGGTGGGGTTCACCCCTCCACTTT	.	TRBV6-5	.	TRBJ1-6
CSAHSGYEQYF	TGCAGTGCCCATAGCGGGTACGAGCAGTACTTC	.	TRBV20-1	TRBD2	TRBJ2-7
CASSFAARRRDSNYGYTF	TGTGCCAGCAGCTTCGCCGCTCGCCGCCGGGACAGCAACTATGGCTACACCTTC	.	TRBV11-2	TRBD1	TRBJ1-2